These T cell receptor beta chains were read from a single sample in a study of T cell responses to AZD1222 COVID-19 vaccine. TCRdb's copy holds only in-frame clones and misses some; the assay was immunoSEQ multiplex PCR. The sample records 150,000 to 200,000 clones, just under 90% being singletons. This sample comprised peripheral blood, obtained on day 0 of AZD1222 vaccination. These TCRs come from an adult in good health. Each CDR3 is given with its conserved first and last residue. A D gene is named only where the DNA matches it firmly. The listing skips clone size in some rows; elsewhere it reads once, few, many or a size class.

abundance | d_gene | j_gene | v_gene | CDR3nt | CDR3aa
- | - | TRBJ2-3 | TRBV7-9 | TGTGCCAGCAGCCGGGGCCGGGATACGCAGTATTTT | CASSRGRDTQYF
- | - | TRBJ2-1 | TRBV11-3 | TGTGCCAGCAGCCGGGGGACACTCAACTCCTACAATGAGCAGTTCTTC | CASSRGTLNSYNEQFF
once | - | TRBJ2-7 | TRBV7-2 | TGTGCCAGCAGCGGGGGAAGTCGATACGAGCAGTACTTC | CASSGGSRYEQYF
few | - | TRBJ2-5 | TRBV5-8 | TGTGCCAGCAGCTTTGGGGGCTTGCAAGAGACCCAGTACTTC | CASSFGGLQETQYF
- | - | TRBJ1-5 | TRBV7-2 | TGTGCCAGCAGCTTAGACGGGGGCCAGCCCCAGCATTTT | CASSLDGGQPQHF
- | - | TRBJ1-2 | TRBV2 | TGTGCCAGCAGTACTACCGGGATGTCGTCGGGGTATGGCTACACCTTC | CASSTTGMSSGYGYTF
- | TRBD1 | TRBJ2-1 | TRBV7-3 | TGTGCCAGCAGCTTAAATCAGGGACAGGGAGGGCAGTTCTTC | CASSLNQGQGGQFF
- | - | TRBJ1-6 | TRBV3-1/TRBV3-2 | TGTGCCAGCAGCGTATATCATAATTCACCCCTCCACTTT | CASSVYHNSPLHF
- | - | TRBJ1-5 | TRBV5-1 | TGCGCCAGCAGCTTGGGTTCGGGGGTCCATCAGCCCCAGCATTTT | CASSLGSGVHQPQHF
- | - | TRBJ2-3 | TRBV15 | TGTGCCACCAGCAGCTTTAGGGGAGAGGAAGATACGCAGTATTTT | CATSSFRGEEDTQYF
- | TRBD1 | TRBJ1-1 | TRBV27 | TGTGCCAGCAACACACAGGGGGCCAACACTGAAGCTTTCTTT | CASNTQGANTEAFF
- | - | TRBJ1-3 | TRBV29-1 | TGCAGCGCCAGAACAGGGAACGCTGGAAACACCATATATTTT | CSARTGNAGNTIYF
- | - | TRBJ2-7 | TRBV20-1 | TGCAGTGCTAGAGAACTGTACGAGCAGTACTTC | CSARELYEQYF
few | - | TRBJ1-5 | TRBV28 | TGTGCCAGCAGTTTTGGGGGGGCTCTAAATCAGCCCCAGCATTTT | CASSFGGALNQPQHF
- | - | TRBJ1-5 | TRBV2 | TGTGCCAGCAGCCTCGACAGTGGCAATCAGCCCCAGCATTTT | CASSLDSGNQPQHF
- | TRBD2 | TRBJ2-1 | TRBV5-1 | TGCGCCAGCAGCTTGACCATAGCGGGGGCCTACAATGAGCAGTTCTTC | CASSLTIAGAYNEQFF
- | - | TRBJ2-7 | TRBV28 | TGTGCCAGCAGTGGAGCCCGGGACAACTACGAGCAGTACTTC | CASSGARDNYEQYF
- | - | TRBJ1-2 | TRBV18 | TGTGCCAGCTCACCTACATTGGGCAAGGGGACCGGGGGCGGCTACACCTTC | CASSPTLGKGTGGGYTF
- | TRBD2 | TRBJ2-2 | TRBV10-3 | TGTGCCATCAGGAAAGCGGGGGTAGACACCGGGGAGCTGTTTTTT | CAIRKAGVDTGELFF
- | TRBD1 | TRBJ1-2 | TRBV11-2 | TGTGCCAGCAGCTTAGGACTCTCCAGGGGGCGCGTGTACTATGGCTACACCTTC | CASSLGLSRGRVYYGYTF
- | - | TRBJ2-2 | TRBV19 | TGTGCCAGTATTGAGGTAGACACCGGGGAGCTGTTTTTT | CASIEVDTGELFF
- | TRBD1 | TRBJ1-5 | TRBV4-2 | TGTGCCAGCAGCCAATCGGGACAGGACAATCAGCCCCAGCATTTT | CASSQSGQDNQPQHF
- | - | TRBJ2-1 | TRBV5-1 | TGCGCCAGCAGCTCGGGTGTGGGGCTAAGCTCCTACAATGAGCAGTTCTTC | CASSSGVGLSSYNEQFF
- | TRBD2 | TRBJ2-2 | TRBV6-2/TRBV6-3 | TGTGCCAGCAGTTACTCTAATATAGCGGGAATAACCGGGGAGCTGTTTTTT | CASSYSNIAGITGELFF
- | - | TRBJ1-5 | TRBV28 | TGTGCCAGCAGTTTAGGGCGTGGGCGCAATCAGCCCCAGCATTTT | CASSLGRGRNQPQHF
once | TRBD1 | TRBJ1-1 | TRBV12-3/TRBV12-4 | TGTGCCAGCGGGGGACAGCTTGAAGCTTTCTTT | CASGGQLEAFF